The 24 T cell receptor beta chains below come from one sample, sequenced in a study of blood T cell repertoires in COVID-19. Sequencing was performed with immunoSEQ multiplex PCR; in TCRdb, only in-frame clones are kept and a portion is missing. Of hundreds of thousands of clones in the sample, over 75% were seen once. The sample taken for sequencing was PBMCs or T cells enriched from blood (not recorded which). The receptors stem from a woman in her twenties or thirties who had recovered from COVID-19.

This CDR3 reads CASSTAKRGRNYGYTF. The DNA for the CDR3 is TGTGCCAGCAGCACCGCAAAGCGGGGGCGCAACTATGGCTACACCTTC. The chain recombines TRBV28 with TRBJ1-2; tentatively, D is TRBD1 (6 bases). Germline CDR1 is MDHEN and CDR2 is SYDVKM. This CDR3 region has 16 residues. Trimming took off 6 bases at V and 2 bases at J, with 19 bases between the two ends.

V usage is TRBV30 and J usage is TRBJ2-7; D is perhaps TRBD2 (6 bases). The CDR3 loop spans 13 amino acids. V shed 0 bases and J shed 3 bases, with 9 bases lying between them. Germline CDR1 GTSNPN, CDR2 SVGIG (reference sequence). The CDR3 is CAWSVYGGYEQYF. In nucleotides, the CDR3 is TGTGCCTGGAGTGTATACGGGGGCTACGAGCAGTACTTC.

The chain is built from TRBV9 and TRBJ2-7; 14 bases agree with TRBD2. Trimming removed 4 bases from V and 0 bases from J; junction bases left unmatched: 9. This CDR3 comprises 18 residues. The V gene's germline CDR1 is SGDLS and CDR2 YYNGEE. In nucleotides, the CDR3 is TGTGCCAGCAGCCTCGGGACTAGCGGGAGTTCGAACTCCTACGAGCAGTACTTC. Translating it yields CASSLGTSGSSNSYEQYF.

The chain has TRBV5-1 and TRBJ1-1, with TRBD1 identical over 8 bases. J was trimmed by 10 bases and V by 2 bases; bases with no gene match: 4. Looked up from germline, CDR1 is SGHRS and CDR2 is YFSETQ. The CDR3 covers 12 residues. The CDR3 DNA reads as TGCGCCAGCAGCTTTCAGGGGGCGGCAGCTTTCTTT. The encoded protein is CASSFQGAAAFF.

J is TRBJ1-4 and V is TRBV30; D is ambiguous. Trimming shortened V by 0 bases and J by 4 bases, and 6 bases separated the two germline ends. Germline V lookup: CDR1 GTSNPN, CDR2 SVGIG (reference sequence). The CDR3 consists of 13 residues. The CDR3 protein is CAWSVRGNEKLFF. The CDR3 nucleotides read TGTGCCTGGAGTGTACGGGGTAATGAAAAACTGTTTTTT.

J is TRBJ1-2 and V is TRBV2; TRBD1 might be the D (6 bases). The CDR3 is made up of 13 amino acids. CDR1 and CDR2 from the germline V gene are SNHLY and FYNNEI. V lost 7 bases, J lost 4 bases, and 13 bases lay in between. The CDR3 is CASNSDSAYGYTF. The CDR3 coding sequence is TGTGCCAGCAACTCGGACAGTGCCTATGGCTACACCTTC.

The gene calls are TRBV5-4 and TRBJ1-1, with TRBD1 matching 12 bases. V lost 3 bases to trimming and J lost 11 bases; unmatched junction nucleotides: 8. Germline-derived CDR1 and CDR2 are SGHNT and YYREEE (reference sequence). The CDR3 is made up of 14 amino acids. The CDR3 DNA reads TGTGCCAGCAGCTCACAGGGGACAGGGGGCATGGCTTTCTTT. Translated: CASSSQGTGGMAFF. Looking up the rest from reference TRBV5-4 and TRBJ1-1 gives the full variable domain: ETGVTQSPTHLIKTRGQQVTLRCSSQSGHNTVSWYQQALGQGPQFIFQYYREEENGRGNFPPRFSGLQFPNYSSELNVNALELDDSALYLCASSSQGTGGMAFFGQGTRLTVV.

The chain links TRBV7-9 to TRBJ1-4; D is undetermined. Germline V gene data show CDR1 as SEHNR and CDR2 as FQNEAQ (reference sequence). The CDR3 runs 17 residues. The germline V and J ends were trimmed by 5 bases and 7 bases, with 23 bases remaining between them. CDR3 sequence (DNA): TGTGCCAGCAGCAATGGAGGGTTGGGCCGAGGTGGTGAAAAACTGTTTTTT. It yields the protein CASSNGGLGRGGEKLFF. The variable domain in full, with the rest retrieved from reference TRBV7-9 and TRBJ1-4, is DTGVSQNPRHKITKRGQNVTFRCDPISEHNRLYWYRQTLGQGPEFLTYFQNEAQLEKSRLLSDRFSAERPKGSFSTLEIQRTEQGDSAMYLCASSNGGLGRGGEKLFFGSGTQLSVL.

The chain uses TRBV4-1 and TRBJ2-1; the match to TRBD2 covers 7 bases. The germline V gene has CDR1 MGHRA and CDR2 YSYEKL. CDR3 length: 14 amino acids. V shed 4 bases and J 8 bases; nucleotides not matched to a gene: 8. The CDR3 nucleotides read TGCGCCAGCAGCCCTTCGACTAGCTGGGATGAGCAGTTCTTC. It codes for CASSPSTSWDEQFF.

A few counts support this clone. The chain joins TRBV10-1 to TRBJ2-7; TRBD2 might be the D (7 bases). Per the germline V gene, CDR1 is WNHNN and CDR2 is SYGVQD (reference sequence). The CDR3 spans 14 residues. V was trimmed by 3 bases and J by 5 bases, leaving 14 bases between them. CDR3 nucleotide sequence: TGCGCCAGCAGTGATAGTGCGGGGGCAGACGAGCAGTACTTC. This sequence encodes CASSDSAGADEQYF.

The chain is built from TRBV5-1 and TRBJ1-4; D unresolved. Trimming cost V 2 bases and J 8 bases, with 16 bases left between them. Germline V CDR1 and CDR2: SGHRS, YFSETQ. The CDR3 is 15 residues long. The CDR3 nucleotides are TGCGCCAGCAGCTTAGCGACTCAGAGTGGGGAAAAACTGTTTTTT. Translation gives CASSLATQSGEKLFF.

A remark on this clone: Other DNA sequences within the sample encode an identical CDR3. The genes are TRBV5-1 and TRBJ2-3, with 11 nucleotides matching TRBD2. CDR1 and CDR2 (germline): SGHRS, YFSETQ. Unmatched junction bases numbered 0, after V lost 0 bases and J lost 3 bases. The CDR3 length is 15 residues. This CDR3 reads CASSLGLAGTDTQYF. The CDR3 DNA is TGCGCCAGCAGCTTGGGACTAGCGGGGACAGATACGCAGTATTTT.

The chain recombines TRBV28 with TRBJ2-7, with 7 bases that match TRBD2. There are 15 residues in the CDR3. Germline loops: CDR1 MDHEN, CDR2 SYDVKM. V gave up 5 bases and J gave up 6 bases; unmatched junction bases: 13. Written as DNA, the CDR3 is TGTGCCAGCAGTCTAAAGTTGGGGGGGGTGAGCGAGCAGTACTTC. Amino acid sequence: CASSLKLGGVSEQYF.

This chain joins TRBV2 and TRBJ1-3; the match to TRBD1 covers 7 bases. The CDR3 is 16 amino acids. V trimming: 3 bases; J trimming: 0 bases; junction bases outside the gene matches: 5. Germline lookup yields CDR1 SNHLY and CDR2 FYNNEI. The chain's CDR3 is CASSDGTVPSGNTIYF. CDR3 sequence (DNA): TGTGCCAGCAGTGATGGGACAGTGCCCTCTGGAAACACCATATATTTT.

The rearrangement joins TRBV5-8 to TRBJ1-5, with a possible D match to TRBD1 (5 bases). Germline V gene data show CDR1 as SGHTS and CDR2 as YDEGEE. The V end lost 3 bases, the J end lost 3 bases, and 10 bases lay between the germline ends. This CDR3 has 14 amino acids. CDR3 sequence (DNA): TGTGCCAGCAGCTATCAGGGTACCAATCAGCCCCAGCATTTT. Its protein product is CASSYQGTNQPQHF.

The rearrangement links TRBV19 to TRBJ2-5, with 7 bases identical to TRBD2. Germline CDR1 and CDR2: LNHDA and SQIVND (reference sequence). The CDR3 loop spans 15 amino acids. The trim removed 7 bases at V and 0 bases at J, leaving 8 bases unmatched. The CDR3 spells CASTNTGGNQETQYF. DNA for the CDR3: TGTGCCAGTACAAACACGGGGGGAAACCAAGAGACCCAGTACTTC.

The rearrangement links TRBV3-1 (or the pseudogene TRBV3-2) to TRBJ1-5; weak D call: TRBD1 (5 bases). The CDR3 loop spans 17 amino acids. Trimming cost V 1 base and J 1 base, with 14 bases left between them. CDR1 and CDR2 (germline): LGHDT, YNNKEL (reference sequence). CDR3 in amino acids: CASSQVGGELSNQPQHF. The CDR3 DNA follows: TGTGCCAGCAGCCAAGTGGGGGGGGAGTTGAGCAATCAGCCCCAGCATTTT.

The chain is built from TRBV28 and TRBJ2-5, with TRBD1 identical over 8 bases. The CDR3 consists of 13 residues. CDR1 MDHEN and CDR2 SYDVKM come from the germline V gene. After removal of 5 bases from V and 5 bases from J, the junction contained 4 bases not matched to a gene. CDR3 protein: CASSPGGRETQYF. For the CDR3, the DNA is TGTGCCAGCAGTCCAGGGGGCCGGGAGACCCAGTACTTC.

The chain combines TRBV19 with TRBJ2-3, with D possibly TRBD2 on 5 matching bases. Trimming shortened V by 5 bases and J by 6 bases, and 12 bases separated the two germline ends. From germline, CDR1 is LNHDA and CDR2 SQIVND (reference sequence). There are 13 residues in the CDR3. DNA of the CDR3: TGTGCCAGTAGTCCAGATTCGGGGGATACGCAGTATTTT. The encoded protein is CASSPDSGDTQYF.

This clone turned up a few times. V gene TRBV19 combines with J gene TRBJ1-1, with a tentative D call TRBD1 (6 bases). This CDR3 has 15 amino acids. CDR1 is LNHDA, CDR2 SQIVND, per germline (reference sequence). V gave up 3 bases and J gave up 4 bases, with 15 bases separating them. The CDR3 sequence is CASSIRGGRGTEAFF. The CDR3 DNA reads TGTGCCAGTAGTATTAGGGGGGGGCGCGGCACTGAAGCTTTCTTT.

The V call is TRBV9, the J call TRBJ2-7, with TRBD1 identical over 8 bases. The CDR3 runs 14 residues. The trim removed 2 bases at V and 3 bases at J, leaving 4 bases unmatched. Germline CDR1 reads SGDLS; CDR2 reads YYNGEE. The CDR3 DNA reads as TGTGCCAGCAGCGTCGGAGACAGGGGCTACGAGCAGTACTTC. It encodes CASSVGDRGYEQYF.

The J gene is TRBJ2-7, the V gene TRBV7-8; no clear D. The CDR3 has 12 amino acids. Deletions cut 3 bases from V and 6 bases from J, with 9 bases between. CDR1 is SGHVS, CDR2 FQNEAQ, per germline. The CDR3 nucleotides are TGTGCCAGCAGCTTCTTACAGATCGAGCAGTACTTC. Translation gives CASSFLQIEQYF.

The chain carries TRBV7-9 and TRBJ1-1; 10 bases match TRBD1. CDR1 is SEHNR and CDR2 is FQNEAQ in the germline V gene (reference sequence). The CDR3 runs 15 residues. V shed 5 bases, J shed 3 bases, and the junction held 6 bases outside the gene matches. In DNA form, the CDR3 reads TGTGCCAGCAGCCCCGGGACAGGGGCCGACACTGAAGCTTTCTTT. Translated, it gives CASSPGTGADTEAFF.

The genes are TRBV27 and TRBJ1-2, with TRBD1 matching 10 bases. This CDR3 contains 16 residues. The germline CDR1 and CDR2 sequences are MNHEY and SMNVEV (reference sequence). With V trimmed by 5 bases and J by 6 bases, 12 bases remained unmatched. CDR3 loop: CASSPWTGGREDGYTF. In DNA form, the CDR3 reads TGTGCCAGCAGTCCCTGGACAGGGGGTCGGGAAGATGGCTACACCTTC.